This TCR beta chain was found in a study of T cells in Graves' hyperthyroidism and ophthalmopathy (dated 2019 in TCRdb). Background for the entire study: Peripheral blood samples were taken at the time of initial diagnosis, prior to any treatment. A discovery cohort of about a hundred patients, approximately 45 with Graves' ophthalmopathy and 55 to 65 with stable Graves' hyperthyroidism, was used to find distinguishing TCR V-J signatures. An independent validation cohort of about 19 hyperthyroidism patients and about 16 patients who later progressed to ophthalmopathy tested prospective prediction of ophthalmopathy. The approximately 90 discovery patients were randomly split 7:3 into training and test sets. The study also compared thyroid tissue and blood T-cell repertoires from roughly six Graves' hyperthyroidism patients. Following sampling, methimazole starting at 30 mg daily was given to hyperthyroidism patients, and high-dose intravenous methylprednisolone was given to ophthalmopathy patients. The paper describes TCR Vbeta CDR3 sequencing of more than 120 peripheral blood samples, made up of 40 to 45 ophthalmopathy patients, roughly 75 hyperthyroidism patients and 17 progressor patients.

Amplification of TCR beta CDR3 regions was carried out from RNA transcripts. The TCR CDR3 was subjected to a first round of RT-PCR using the HTBI primer set and the Qiagen OneStep RT-PCR kit. Libraries were constructed in a second round of multiplex PCR, after which size selection and purification were carried out. The libraries were sequenced on an Illumina HiSeq2000 using paired-end 100 bp reads. On the study's bioinformatics: SOAPnuke was used to process the raw data, throwing out any read that contained adapters or uncalled bases, had a mean Phred below 15, or lacked an exact constant-primer or identifier match. High-quality paired reads were merged with COPE v1.2.5, and unique nucleotide sequences were defined as clonotypes. MiTCR v1.1 was used to align the clonotypes against IMGT TRBV, TRBD and TRBJ reference segments. Analysis was restricted to V-J combinations with a frequency above 0.0001, which covered 99% to 99.2% of repertoires. A TCS score was defined as the ratio of F50 (clonal expansion) to E x V (chaos), with BLOSUM62-based TCRdist applied between CDR3 peptides within each V-J. Welch's t-statistics and random forest reduced roughly 540 V-J features to around 14, which were used in a naive Bayes classifier (R e1071). Using fastp at Q25 and MiXCR, TCRdb reprocessed the public reads and kept productive beta chains. Duplicate CDR3 protein sequences are folded into a single record with the most common DNA and genes. For this entry, the V and J calls and clone size follow TCRdb and not the study's own pipeline. Here the sample has approximately 570,000 distinct CDR3 sequences; around 20% occur a single time. The ten biggest clones cover 47% of the sample.

On the study overall, not on this receptor specifically: Most expanded thyroid clonotypes (frequency above 0.001) were also found in blood, which suggests that blood repertoires may mirror thyroid immune responses. In validation, progression to ophthalmopathy was predicted by the model with 70.59% sensitivity and 72.22% specificity, a median of approximately 6.5 months before onset. In cross-validation, a model built on a 13 V-J signature told ophthalmopathy apart from stable hyperthyroidism with under 90% sensitivity and around 83% specificity, and in testing the same model reached 80%/75%. Sample size was not statistically predetermined, and investigators were not blinded to group allocation.

According to the germline V gene, CDR1 reads LGHNA and CDR2 reads YSLEER. V lost 4 bases and J lost 6 bases; the stretch between them is 13 bases long. Inclusive of the bounding cysteine and phenylalanine, the CDR3 is 13 residues long. This entry keeps only the CDR3 DNA: 39 bases, framed from base 1. Worth noting for this clonotype: The antigen it recognizes is unknown. No qualities accompany the bases; no much larger clone lies one base away.

In the ophthalmopathy patients, disease was moderately to severely active, with a Clinical Activity Score of 3 or more, a NOSPECS grade of 4 or more, and a duration of less than 3 months. The study excluded patients with uncontrolled infections, other autoimmune diseases, pregnancy or lactation. Diagnoses were established on the basis of clinical symptoms, serum thyroxine and TRAb, thyroid ultrasound, and orbital computed tomography. PBMCs were separated from 8 to 10 ml of fresh peripheral blood using Ficoll-Paque density gradient centrifugation. Trizol reagent was used to extract total RNA, and RNA quality was then checked on an Agilent 2100 Bioanalyzer.

Input material: blood. The sequence was obtained from a man between 40 and 49 years old with Graves' ophthalmopathy. The chain joins TRBV4-3 to TRBJ2-7, with the D call tentatively TRBD1 or TRBD2, each fitting 6 bases. The CDR3 loop reads CASSLTQGGEQYF. The nucleotides are TGCGCCAGCAGCCTTACACAGGGAGGCGAGCAGTACTTC.